Given below is one TCR beta chain in context. A read error is the likely source, as a far larger clone sits one nucleotide away. This sample is drawn from a study of prognosis after radiotherapy for stage I lung cancer. The CDR3 is 19 residues long. Germline V gives CDR1 SNHLY, CDR2 FYNNEI. Unmatched junction bases numbered 18, after V lost 5 bases and J lost 3 bases. Amplification of the TCR beta CDR3 (from genomic DNA) was done by two-round multiplex PCR. Specific primers for each TRBV and TRBJ gene were what first-round PCR used. MiXCR, run by TCRdb on the multiplex PCR reads, gives a single entry per CDR3 protein. Of about 13,000 distinct CDR3 sequences listed, roughly 50% are singletons.

The receptor was isolated from a donor older than 45 with non-small cell lung cancer. The sequences come from PBMCs, collected before or after stereotactic body radiation therapy (not recorded which). V is TRBV2 and J is TRBJ2-2; 7 nucleotides line up with TRBD1. CDR3 region: CASSLVTGWTIRDTGELFF. CDR3 coding DNA: TGTGCCAGCAGTTTAGTGACAGGGTGGACGATAAGAGACACCGGGGAGCTGTTTTTT.